Shown below are 5 T cell receptor beta chains from a single sample sequenced in a study of cytomegalovirus exposure and HLA in healthy donors. Sequenced by immunoSEQ multiplex PCR; TCRdb stores in-frame clones only, minus some. This sample yields more than 55,000 clones, of which 80% to 90% are seen a single time; 1% to 1.5% belongs to the top ten. Specimen: PBMCs. Source of these receptors: a woman aged 18-29 years in good health and CMV-seronegative.

The CDR3: CASSPLSGAVTEKLFF. DNA for the CDR3: TGCGCCAGCAGCCCCCTTTCGGGAGCAGTGACGGAAAAACTGTTTTTT. This rearrangement joins TRBV5-1 to TRBJ1-4; D not certain. V was trimmed by 4 bases and J by 8 bases, leaving 21 bases between them. This CDR3 has 16 residues. The germline V gene has CDR1 SGHRS and CDR2 YFSETQ. Filled out from reference TRBV5-1 and TRBJ1-4, the complete variable domain reads KAGVTQTPRYLIKTRGQQVTLSCSPISGHRSVSWYQQTPGQGLQFLFEYFSETQRNKGNFPGRFSGRQFSNSRSEMNVSTLELGDSALYLCASSPLSGAVTEKLFFGSGTQLSVL.

J is TRBJ2-7 and V is TRBV2, with D possibly TRBD2 on 6 matching bases. Between the trimmed V and J ends, which lost 4 bases and 5 bases, there was a span of 18 bases. Germline V CDR1 and CDR2: SNHLY, FYNNEI. The CDR3 is made up of 15 amino acids. The CDR3 spells CASSALRPEGHEQYF. CDR3 bases: TGTGCCAGCAGTGCTCTTCGTCCGGAGGGCCACGAGCAGTACTTC.

This chain joins TRBV6-6 and TRBJ1-4, with 7 bases identical to TRBD1. The CDR3 extends over 15 amino acids. After removal of 2 bases from V and 2 bases from J, the junction contained 2 bases not matched to a gene. Germline CDR1 reads MNHNY; CDR2 reads SVGAGI (reference sequence). The CDR3 region is CASSYGDSTNEKLFF. CDR3 sequence (DNA): TGTGCCAGCAGTTACGGGGACAGTACTAATGAAAAACTGTTTTTT.

CDR3 bases: TGTGCCAGCAGCTACCGGGACAGTAATTCTGAAGCTTTCTTT. As protein: CASSYRDSNSEAFF. This chain uses TRBV7-8 with TRBJ1-1; 7 positions agree with TRBD1. The V segment lost 4 bases and the J segment 6 bases; nucleotides outside the gene matches: 8. Germline V lookup: CDR1 SGHVS, CDR2 FQNEAQ. There are 14 residues in the CDR3.

The chain couples TRBV2 to TRBJ2-1, with 15 bases that match TRBD2. The ends lost 6 bases at V and 8 bases at J; junction bases unmatched: 8. This CDR3 comprises 16 residues. CDR1 is SNHLY, CDR2 FYNNEI, per germline. Written as DNA, the CDR3 is TGTGCCAGCAGGACTGGACTAGCGGGAGGGAACGATGAGCAGTTCTTC. Translation gives CASRTGLAGGNDEQFF.